What follows is one T cell receptor (beta chain) and its context. The data were obtained in a study of T cells in narcolepsy. Some clones are missing from TCRdb's copy, which holds only in-frame ones; the method was immunoSEQ multiplex PCR. The sample has tens of thousands of clones; 85% are singletons. V shed 3 bases and J shed 0 bases, with 7 bases lying between them. The CDR3 is 14 residues long. Germline V gene sequence: CDR1 SGHNT, CDR2 YYREEE (reference sequence). The chain employs TRBV5-4 and TRBJ1-3; D gene uncertain. This receptor was identified in a human donor in good health. The material sequenced was memory (CD45RA-) CD4+ T cells from blood. CDR3 in DNA: TGTGCCAGCAGCTCCCCGTTCTCTGGAAACACCATATATTTT. This encodes CASSSPFSGNTIYF. Combining the CDR3 with reference TRBV5-4 and TRBJ1-3 gives the whole variable domain ETGVTQSPTHLIKTRGQQVTLRCSSQSGHNTVSWYQQALGQGPQFIFQYYREEENGRGNFPPRFSGLQFPNYSSELNVNALELDDSALYLCASSSPFSGNTIYFGEGSWLTVV.